The present TCR beta chain was sequenced within a study of cytomegalovirus exposure and HLA in healthy donors. With 60 Vbeta and 13 Jbeta primers, the PCR was carried out. Repertoires were generated with immunoSEQ multiplex PCR, while TCRdb's copy carries only in-frame clones and drops some. The table has more than 80,000 clones, just over 70% seen once; the top ten hold 0.79%. CDR3 length: 11 amino acids. CDR1 and CDR2 from the germline V gene are SSHAT and FNYEAQ (reference sequence). The V gene lost 4 bases and the J gene lost 6 bases, with 7 bases spanning the gap. The sequencing input was PBMCs. The sequence was collected from a boy younger than 18 in good health and CMV-seronegative. V gene TRBV7-7 combines with J gene TRBJ2-7, with D possibly matching TRBD2 (5 bases). The CDR3 spells CASSSGFEQYF. The CDR3 nucleotides read TGTGCCAGCAGCTCGGGGTTCGAGCAGTACTTC. Full variable domain (remainder filled in from reference TRBV7-7 and TRBJ2-7): GAGVSQSPRYKVTKRGQDVTLRCDPISSHATLYWYQQALGQGPEFLTYFNYEAQPDKSGLPSDRFSAERPEGSISTLTIQRTEQRDSAMYRCASSSGFEQYFGPGTRLTVT.